Listed below are T cell receptor beta chains from one sample, sequenced in a study of T cells in Graves' hyperthyroidism and ophthalmopathy. Each CDR3 protein is one row after TCRdb ran MiXCR on the multiplex PCR reads. The table includes 400,000 to 500,000 distinct CDR3 sequences, around 15% detected once. Input material: blood. These receptors were taken from a young man with Graves' ophthalmopathy. Each CDR3 is given with its conserved first and last residue. A D gene is named only where the DNA matches it firmly. Clone size appears in some rows only: once, few, many, or a class for an expanded clone.

TRBJ1-1 . TRBV12-3/TRBV12-4 17 . TGTGCCAGCAGTTCCGGACCCGCTTTTCCGCGACTCACTGAAGCTTTCTTT CASSSGPAFPRLTEAFF
TRBJ2-1 many TRBV5-1 15 TRBD2 TGCGCCAGCAGCGGGACTAGCGGGGGGTCCCCAACGCAGTTCTTC CASSGTSGGSPTQFF
TRBJ1-1 many TRBV6-5 14 . TGTGCCAGCAGTTACTCGGGTGATGACAGAGCAGCTTTCTTT CASSYSGDDRAAFF
TRBJ2-4 . TRBV4-1 11 . TGCGCCAGCAGCCCTGGGGACATTCAGTACTTC CASSPGDIQYF
TRBJ1-5 . TRBV19 16 . TGTGCCAGTAGTATAAACGGCATCGACAGCAATCAGCCCCAGCATTTT CASSINGIDSNQPQHF
TRBJ1-6 few TRBV10-2 14 . TGCGCCAGCAGAGCTCGGACTAGTAATTCACCCCTCCACTTT CASRARTSNSPLHF
TRBJ2-3 few TRBV7-6 17 TRBD1 TGTGCCAGCAGCTTAGAAGGGACAGGGGGCGGGAGAGATACGCAGTATTTT CASSLEGTGGGRDTQYF
TRBJ1-1 many TRBV5-1 13 . TGCGCCAGCAGCGAGGGGTTTAACACTGAAGCTTTCTTT CASSEGFNTEAFF
TRBJ2-3 . TRBV4-1 16 . TGCGCCAGCAGCCAAGGCCAGGGGGGGGACACAGATACGCAGTATTTT CASSQGQGGDTDTQYF
TRBJ2-2 . TRBV6-5 14 . TGTGCCAGCAGTTACCGGTCTAGCTCCGGGGAGCTGTTTTTT CASSYRSSSGELFF
TRBJ2-5 many TRBV7-3 13 . TGTGCCAGCAGCTTCTCCGGTGGGAGTACCCAGTACTTC CASSFSGGSTQYF
TRBJ2-7 many TRBV6-1 15 . TGTGCCAGCAGTGAAGGGTTGGGACATTCCTACGAGCAGTACTTC CASSEGLGHSYEQYF
TRBJ1-2 . TRBV27 13 TRBD1 TGTGCCAGCAGGGGGACAGGGGGCTTTGGCTACACCTTC CASRGTGGFGYTF
TRBJ1-5 many TRBV3-1 14 . TGTGCCAGCAGCCATGATATAGGGAGGCACCCCCAGCATTTT CASSHDIGRHPQHF
TRBJ2-3 many TRBV7-9 13 . TGTGCCAGCAGCCCACCTCCTAGGGATACGCAGTATTTT CASSPPPRDTQYF
TRBJ2-5 . TRBV2 12 . TGTGCCAGCAGTTACGGGATAGAGACCCAGTACTTC CASSYGIETQYF
TRBJ1-5 . TRBV29-1 13 . TGCAGCGTTGCGCAGACCCGCAATCAGCCCCAGCATTTT CSVAQTRNQPQHF
TRBJ2-1 many TRBV7-6 12 . TGTGCCAGCAGCTTTCGTGGGGATGAGCAGTTCTTC CASSFRGDEQFF
TRBJ2-7 many TRBV6-5 14 TRBD2 TGTGCCAGCAGTTATAGCGGGAGGGCGAACGAGCAGTACTTC CASSYSGRANEQYF
TRBJ2-3 many TRBV11-1 16 TRBD1 TGTGCCAGCAGCTTAGTAGGAAGACAGGGCCCAGATACGCAGTATTTT CASSLVGRQGPDTQYF
TRBJ2-6 many TRBV6-1 17 TRBD1 TGTGCCAGCAGTGCCGGGACAGGGGACCCTGGGGCCAACGTCCTGACTTTC CASSAGTGDPGANVLTF
TRBJ2-1 few TRBV6-1 17 . TGTGCCAGCAGTGAAATCCGACTATTCAGCTCCTACAATGAGCAGTTCTTC CASSEIRLFSSYNEQFF
TRBJ1-4 many TRBV7-9 14 . TGTGCCAGCAGCTTATCACAGGTTCATGAAAAACTGTTTTTT CASSLSQVHEKLFF
TRBJ1-1 few TRBV2 13 . TGTGCCAGCGGGAAACAGGGGAACACTGAAGCTTTCTTT CASGKQGNTEAFF
TRBJ2-7 many TRBV28 12 TRBD1 TGTGCCAGCAGTGCCGGGACAGGGGAGCAGTACTTC CASSAGTGEQYF
TRBJ2-7 many TRBV20-1 12 . TGCAGTGCTAGAGTAGGGTACAACGAGCAGTACTTC CSARVGYNEQYF
TRBJ2-1 . TRBV6-5 14 . TGTGCCAGCAGTTATTTCCAGGGCGGCAATGAGCAGTTCTTC CASSYFQGGNEQFF
TRBJ1-2 few TRBV12-3/TRBV12-4 14 . TGTGCCAGCAGTTCCAGTTCAGGGAACTATGGCTACACCTTC CASSSSSGNYGYTF
TRBJ1-2 many TRBV6-1 13 TRBD1 TGTGCCACAGCTCCGGACAGGTGGGGTGGCTACACCTTC CATAPDRWGGYTF
TRBJ2-4 few TRBV6-1 14 TRBD1 TGTGCCAGCAGGAGGGCACAGGGGGCGGACATTCAGTACTTC CASRRAQGADIQYF
TRBJ2-2 few TRBV5-6 16 . TGTGCCAGCAGCTTGGTCCCAGGGTCGAGCACCGGGGAGCTGTTTTTT CASSLVPGSSTGELFF
TRBJ2-3 many TRBV18 13 . TGTGCCAGCTCACCCCCAACCACAGATACGCAGTATTTT CASSPPTTDTQYF
TRBJ2-7 few TRBV6-1 14 TRBD1 TGTGCCAGCAGTGCGACAGGGATCTCCTACGAGCAGTACTTC CASSATGISYEQYF
TRBJ2-3 many TRBV5-4 15 TRBD2 TGTGCCAGCAGCTCCCTAGCGGGGCGCACAGATACGCAGTATTTT CASSSLAGRTDTQYF
TRBJ2-7 many TRBV30 14 . TGTGCCTGGAGTGTTAGGTCCGTTTCCTACGAGCAGTACTTC CAWSVRSVSYEQYF
TRBJ2-1 few TRBV5-1 16 . TGCGCCAGCAGCTTGGGGGGCCCGGGCTACTACAATGAGCAGTTCTTC CASSLGGPGYYNEQFF
TRBJ2-1 . TRBV2 20 TRBD2 TGTGCCAGCAGTGAAGCGGGGGTTAGGACTAGCGGGGGTACCTACAATGAGCAGTTCTTC CASSEAGVRTSGGTYNEQFF
TRBJ1-2 . TRBV6-5 16 TRBD1 TGTGCCAGCAGTTTCACCGGGACAGCCTCCGGCTATGGCTACACCTTC CASSFTGTASGYGYTF